This record concerns one T cell receptor (beta chain) sequence. What it binds is not known. The data were taken from a study of shared clonotypes between healthy human individuals. Overall study context: Donors were two women and a few men aged 18 to 49. The study, taken as a whole, reports: In contrast to clonotypes shared by all four donors, non-shared clonotypes had lower generation probabilities.

The authors loaded around 190 ng DNA, tens of thousands of T cell genomes, into sorted-subset replicate PCRs. TCRdb keeps only in-frame clones here, not all; method: immunoSEQ multiplex PCR. This table holds about 2.4 million clones, about 92% found once. Germline values: CDR1 SGHRS, CDR2 YFSETQ. V was clipped by 4 bases and J by 4 bases, with 11 bases between them. The CDR3 runs 13 residues. This receptor was identified in a man between 18 and 35 years old in good health. Sequencing was performed on naive CD4+ T cells sorted from blood. Subset described: CD45RA+ positively selected. The V and J genes are TRBV5-1 and TRBJ1-1; tentative D call: TRBD1 (5 bases). The CDR3 reads CASSQGEGTEAFF. In DNA form, the CDR3 reads TGCGCCAGCAGCCAGGGTGAGGGCACTGAAGCTTTCTTT.